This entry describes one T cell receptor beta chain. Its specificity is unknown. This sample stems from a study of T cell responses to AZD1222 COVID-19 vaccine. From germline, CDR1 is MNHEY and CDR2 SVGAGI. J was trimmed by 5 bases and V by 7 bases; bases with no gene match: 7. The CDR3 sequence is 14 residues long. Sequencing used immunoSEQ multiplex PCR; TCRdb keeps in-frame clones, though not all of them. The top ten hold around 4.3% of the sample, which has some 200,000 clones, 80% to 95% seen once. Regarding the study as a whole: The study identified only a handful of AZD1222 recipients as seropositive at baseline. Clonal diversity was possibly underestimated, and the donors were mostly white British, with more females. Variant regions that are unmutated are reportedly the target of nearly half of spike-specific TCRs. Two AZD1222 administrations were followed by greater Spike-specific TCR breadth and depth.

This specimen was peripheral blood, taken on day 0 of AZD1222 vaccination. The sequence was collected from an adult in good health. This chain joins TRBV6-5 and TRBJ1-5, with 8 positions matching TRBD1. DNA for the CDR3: TGTGCCAGCATCACCGGGACAGGCGATCAGCCCCAGCATTTT. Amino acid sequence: CASITGTGDQPQHF.